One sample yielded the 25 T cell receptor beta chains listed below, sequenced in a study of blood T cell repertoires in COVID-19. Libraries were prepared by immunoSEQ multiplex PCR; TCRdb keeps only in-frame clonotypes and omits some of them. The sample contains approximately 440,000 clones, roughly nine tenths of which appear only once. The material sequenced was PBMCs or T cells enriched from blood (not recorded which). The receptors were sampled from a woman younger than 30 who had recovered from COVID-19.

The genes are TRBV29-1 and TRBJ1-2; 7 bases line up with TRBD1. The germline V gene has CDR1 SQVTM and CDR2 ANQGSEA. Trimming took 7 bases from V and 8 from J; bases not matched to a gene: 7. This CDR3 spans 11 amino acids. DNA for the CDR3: TGCAGCGCTTTAGGGACAGAAGGCTACACCTTC. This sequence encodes CSALGTEGYTF.

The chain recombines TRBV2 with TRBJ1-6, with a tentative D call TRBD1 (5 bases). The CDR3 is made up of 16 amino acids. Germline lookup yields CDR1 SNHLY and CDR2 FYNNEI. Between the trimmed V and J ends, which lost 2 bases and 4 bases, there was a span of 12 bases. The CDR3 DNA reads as TGTGCCAGCAGTGAATGGGGGGGGGTTTATAATTCACCCCTCCACTTT. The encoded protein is CASSEWGGVYNSPLHF.

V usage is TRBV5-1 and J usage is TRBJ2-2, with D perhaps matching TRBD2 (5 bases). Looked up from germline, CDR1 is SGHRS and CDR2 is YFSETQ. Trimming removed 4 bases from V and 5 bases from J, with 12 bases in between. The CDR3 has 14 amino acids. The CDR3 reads CASSPSSDTGELFF. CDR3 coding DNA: TGCGCCAGCAGCCCAAGTAGCGATACCGGGGAGCTGTTTTTT.

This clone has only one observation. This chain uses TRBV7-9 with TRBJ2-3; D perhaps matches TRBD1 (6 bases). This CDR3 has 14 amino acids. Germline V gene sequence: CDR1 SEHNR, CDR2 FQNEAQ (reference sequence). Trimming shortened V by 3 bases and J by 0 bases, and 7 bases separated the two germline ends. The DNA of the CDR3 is TGTGCCAGCAGCTTTCAGGGGAGCACAGATACGCAGTATTTT. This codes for CASSFQGSTDTQYF.

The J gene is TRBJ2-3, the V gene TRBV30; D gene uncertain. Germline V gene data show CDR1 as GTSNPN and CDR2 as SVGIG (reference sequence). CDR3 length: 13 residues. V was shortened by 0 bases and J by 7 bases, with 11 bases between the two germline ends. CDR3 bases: TGTGCCTGGAGTGTACACGAAGAAAATACGCAGTATTTT. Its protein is CAWSVHEENTQYF.

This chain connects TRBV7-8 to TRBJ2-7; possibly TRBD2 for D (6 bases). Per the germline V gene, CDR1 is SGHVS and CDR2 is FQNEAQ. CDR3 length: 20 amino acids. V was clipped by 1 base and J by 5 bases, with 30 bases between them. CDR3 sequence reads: CASSLDNRRSSRAGGDEQYF. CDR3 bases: TGTGCCAGCAGCTTAGACAACCGACGGTCTAGCCGGGCCGGGGGAGACGAGCAGTACTTC.

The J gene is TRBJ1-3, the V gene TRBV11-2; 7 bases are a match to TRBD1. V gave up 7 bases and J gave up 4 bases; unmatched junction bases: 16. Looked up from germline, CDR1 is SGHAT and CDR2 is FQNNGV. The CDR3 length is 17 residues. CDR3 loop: CASTLGGGRPGGNTIYF. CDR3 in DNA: TGTGCCAGCACCCTAGGAGGGGGCCGTCCGGGGGGAAACACCATATATTTT.

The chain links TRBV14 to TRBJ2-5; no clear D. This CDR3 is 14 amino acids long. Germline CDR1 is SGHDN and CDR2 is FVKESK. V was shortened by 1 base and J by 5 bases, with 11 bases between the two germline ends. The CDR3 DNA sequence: TGTGCCAGCAGCCAAGCGGCAGGCTGGGAGACCCAGTACTTC. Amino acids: CASSQAAGWETQYF.

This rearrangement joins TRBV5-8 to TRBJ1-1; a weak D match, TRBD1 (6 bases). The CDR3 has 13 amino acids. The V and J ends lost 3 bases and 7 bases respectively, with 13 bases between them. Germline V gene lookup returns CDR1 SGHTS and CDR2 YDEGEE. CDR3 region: CASSSGTQNEAFF. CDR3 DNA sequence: TGTGCCAGCAGCTCCGGGACACAGAATGAAGCTTTCTTT. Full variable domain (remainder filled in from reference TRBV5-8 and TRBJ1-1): EAGVTQSPTHLIKTRGQQATLRCSPISGHTSVYWYQQALGLGLQFLLWYDEGEERNRGNFPPRFSGRQFPNYSSELNVNALELEDSALYLCASSSGTQNEAFFGQGTRLTVV.

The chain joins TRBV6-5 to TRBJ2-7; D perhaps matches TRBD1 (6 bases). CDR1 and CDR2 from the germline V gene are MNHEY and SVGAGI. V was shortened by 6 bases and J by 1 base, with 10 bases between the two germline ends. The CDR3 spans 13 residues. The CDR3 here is CASRNDRSYEQYF. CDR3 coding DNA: TGTGCCAGCAGAAATGACAGGTCCTACGAGCAGTACTTC.

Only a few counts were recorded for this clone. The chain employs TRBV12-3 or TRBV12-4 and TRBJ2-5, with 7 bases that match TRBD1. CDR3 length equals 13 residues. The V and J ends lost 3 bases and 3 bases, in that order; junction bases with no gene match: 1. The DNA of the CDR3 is TGTGCCAGCAGTTTGGGACAGAAAGAGACCCAGTACTTC. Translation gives CASSLGQKETQYF.

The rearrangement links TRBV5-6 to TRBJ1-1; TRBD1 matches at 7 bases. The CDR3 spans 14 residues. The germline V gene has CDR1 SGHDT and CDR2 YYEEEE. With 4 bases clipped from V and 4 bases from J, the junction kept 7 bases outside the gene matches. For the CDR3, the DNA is TGTGCCAGCAGCCGGACAGGCGTCGCCACTGAAGCTTTCTTT. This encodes CASSRTGVATEAFF.

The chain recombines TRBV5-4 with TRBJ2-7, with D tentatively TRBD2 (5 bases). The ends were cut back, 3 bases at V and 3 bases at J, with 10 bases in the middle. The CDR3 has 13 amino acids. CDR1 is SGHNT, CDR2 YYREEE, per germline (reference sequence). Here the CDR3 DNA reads TGTGCCAGCAGCTCCTCCCGGGGCTACGAGCAGTACTTC. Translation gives CASSSSRGYEQYF.

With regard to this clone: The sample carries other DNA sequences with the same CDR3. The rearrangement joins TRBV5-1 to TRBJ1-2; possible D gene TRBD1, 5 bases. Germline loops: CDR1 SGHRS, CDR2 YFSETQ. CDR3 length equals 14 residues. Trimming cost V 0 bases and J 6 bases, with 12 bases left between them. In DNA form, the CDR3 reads TGCGCCAGCAGCTTGGCGGGAGGGGAAGATGGCTACACCTTC. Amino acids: CASSLAGGEDGYTF.

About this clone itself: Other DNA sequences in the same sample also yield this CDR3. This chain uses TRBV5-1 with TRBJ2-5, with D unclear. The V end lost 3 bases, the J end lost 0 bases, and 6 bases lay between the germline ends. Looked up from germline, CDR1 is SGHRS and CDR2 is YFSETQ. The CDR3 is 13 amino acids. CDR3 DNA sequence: TGCGCCAGCAGCTCCCTCTACCAAGAGACCCAGTACTTC. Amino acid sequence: CASSSLYQETQYF.

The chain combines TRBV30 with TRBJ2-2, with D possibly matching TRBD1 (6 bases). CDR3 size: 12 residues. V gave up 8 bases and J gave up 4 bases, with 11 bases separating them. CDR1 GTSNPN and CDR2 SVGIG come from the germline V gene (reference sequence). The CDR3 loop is CAQGKLTGELFF. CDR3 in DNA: TGTGCCCAGGGGAAACTCACCGGGGAGCTGTTTTTT.

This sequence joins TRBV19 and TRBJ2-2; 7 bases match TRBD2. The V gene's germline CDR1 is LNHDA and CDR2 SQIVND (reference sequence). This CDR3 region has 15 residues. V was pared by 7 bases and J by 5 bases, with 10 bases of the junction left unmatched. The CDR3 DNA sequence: TGTGCCAGTATGAAGGGGAGGGAAGTGACCGGGGAGCTGTTTTTT. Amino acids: CASMKGREVTGELFF.

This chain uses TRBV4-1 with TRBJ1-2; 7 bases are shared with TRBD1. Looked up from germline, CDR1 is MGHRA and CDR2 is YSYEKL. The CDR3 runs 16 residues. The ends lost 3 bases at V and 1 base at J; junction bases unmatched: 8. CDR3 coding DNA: TGCGCCAGCAGCCACTTCCCGACAGGGTTTAACTATGGCTACACCTTC. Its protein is CASSHFPTGFNYGYTF.

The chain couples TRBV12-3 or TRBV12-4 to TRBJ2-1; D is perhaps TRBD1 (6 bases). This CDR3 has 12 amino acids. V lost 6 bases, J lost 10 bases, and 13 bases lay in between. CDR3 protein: CASRTGFDEQFF. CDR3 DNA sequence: TGTGCCAGCAGGACAGGTTTCGACGAGCAGTTCTTC.

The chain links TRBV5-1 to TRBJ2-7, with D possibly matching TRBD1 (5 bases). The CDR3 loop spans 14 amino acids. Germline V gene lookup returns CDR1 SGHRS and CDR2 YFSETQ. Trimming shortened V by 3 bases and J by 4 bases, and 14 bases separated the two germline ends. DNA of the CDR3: TGCGCCAGCAGCTCCCAGAAGGGGCTATACGAGCAGTACTTC. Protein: CASSSQKGLYEQYF.

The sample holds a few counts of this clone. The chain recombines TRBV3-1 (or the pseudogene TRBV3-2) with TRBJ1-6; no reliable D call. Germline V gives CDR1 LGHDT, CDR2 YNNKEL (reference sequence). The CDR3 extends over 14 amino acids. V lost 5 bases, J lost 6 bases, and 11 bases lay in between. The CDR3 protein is CASSLPAGNSPLHF. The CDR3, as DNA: TGTGCCAGCAGCTTACCTGCGGGTAATTCACCCCTCCACTTT.

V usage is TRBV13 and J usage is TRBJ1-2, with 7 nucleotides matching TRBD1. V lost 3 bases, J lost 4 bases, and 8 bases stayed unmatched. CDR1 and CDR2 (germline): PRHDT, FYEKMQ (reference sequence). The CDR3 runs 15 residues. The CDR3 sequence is CASSFDRETLYGYTF. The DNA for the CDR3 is TGTGCCAGCAGCTTCGACAGGGAAACCCTCTATGGCTACACCTTC.

The CDR3 here is CASSTNRATQYF. The CDR3 DNA sequence: TGTGCCAGTAGTACGAACAGGGCTACGCAGTATTTT. The rearrangement links TRBV19 to TRBJ2-3; D perhaps matches TRBD1 (6 bases). Trimming cost V 4 bases and J 8 bases, with 10 bases left between them. This CDR3 region has 12 residues. CDR1 LNHDA and CDR2 SQIVND come from the germline V gene (reference sequence).

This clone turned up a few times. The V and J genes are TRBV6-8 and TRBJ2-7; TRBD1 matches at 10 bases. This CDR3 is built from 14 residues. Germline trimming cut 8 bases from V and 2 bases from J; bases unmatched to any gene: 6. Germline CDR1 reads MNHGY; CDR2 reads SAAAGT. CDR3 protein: CASPGQGLTYEQYF. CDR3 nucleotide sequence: TGTGCCAGCCCGGGACAGGGGCTTACCTACGAGCAGTACTTC.

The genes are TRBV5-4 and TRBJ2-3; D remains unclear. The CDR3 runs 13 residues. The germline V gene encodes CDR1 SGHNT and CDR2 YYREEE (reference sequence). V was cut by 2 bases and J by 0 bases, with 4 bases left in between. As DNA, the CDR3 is TGTGCCAGCAGCTTTATCAGCACAGATACGCAGTATTTT. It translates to CASSFISTDTQYF.